Below are 27 T cell receptor beta chains sequenced from a single sample in a study of cytomegalovirus exposure and HLA in healthy donors. Primers: 60 Vbeta forward and 13 Jbeta reverse. Produced via immunoSEQ multiplex PCR; TCRdb's table is partial and in-frame only. The sample shows 130,000 or so clones, about 74% of them seen only once. The sequencing sample was made of PBMCs. Source of these receptors: a man between 40 and 49 years old in good health and CMV-seropositive.

The chain recombines TRBV7-6 with TRBJ1-6; no clear D. V was cut by 5 bases and J by 0 bases, with 8 bases left in between. There are 15 residues in the CDR3. Germline CDR1 is SGHVS and CDR2 is FNYEAQ. The CDR3 sequence is CASSRSGSYNSPLHF. As DNA, the CDR3 is TGTGCCAGCAGCCGCAGCGGCTCCTATAATTCACCCCTCCACTTT.

This clone has a single count. This sequence joins TRBV5-1 and TRBJ2-1; D might be TRBD2 (6 bases). Trimming pared 4 bases from V and 5 bases from J, leaving 16 bases between. CDR1 and CDR2 (germline): SGHRS, YFSETQ. This CDR3 spans 15 amino acids. Written as DNA, the CDR3 is TGCGCCAGCAGCCCGCCCCGGGACTCAGACAATGAGCAGTTCTTC. Protein: CASSPPRDSDNEQFF.

The CDR3 spells CSGDRGTEAFF. The CDR3 DNA follows: TGCAGCGGCGACAGGGGTACTGAAGCTTTCTTT. This chain connects TRBV29-1 to TRBJ1-1; 8 bases fit TRBD1. The CDR3 totals 11 residues. The germline gives CDR1 SQVTM, CDR2 ANQGSEA. V lost 7 bases and J lost 5; bases outside the gene matches: 3.

This clone was counted a few times. The J gene is TRBJ1-1, the V gene TRBV29-1; 8 positions agree with TRBD1. In germline, CDR1 is SQVTM, CDR2 ANQGSEA. The CDR3 spans 14 residues. J lost 0 bases, V lost 6 bases, and 6 bases had no gene match. The CDR3 bases are TGCAGCGTAAAAGACAGGGGCATGAACACTGAAGCTTTCTTT. It translates to CSVKDRGMNTEAFF.

This chain connects TRBV29-1 to TRBJ2-2, with a weak D call TRBD1 (6 bases). The CDR3 totals 13 residues. CDR1 SQVTM and CDR2 ANQGSEA come from the germline V gene. V was trimmed by 7 bases and J by 6 bases, leaving 15 bases between them. CDR3 nucleotide sequence: TGCAGCGCGAGAACGACAGGATCCGGGGAGCTGTTTTTT. This codes for CSARTTGSGELFF.

CDR3 in amino acids: CASGLARLASNTGELFF. In DNA form, the CDR3 reads TGTGCTAGTGGTTTGGCCCGACTAGCGTCAAACACCGGGGAGCTGTTTTTT. This chain uses TRBV12-5 with TRBJ2-2; 8 bases agree with TRBD2. This CDR3 region has 17 residues. Germline V gene data show CDR1 as LGHNT and CDR2 as FRNRAP. Trimming cost V 1 base and J 2 bases; bases outside gene matches: 6.

The chain carries TRBV5-8 and TRBJ2-5, with 10 bases that match TRBD1. The J call is uncertain, as TRBJ2-7 better fits the DNA end. The CDR3 extends over 15 amino acids. Germline V lookup: CDR1 SGHTS, CDR2 YDEGEE. CDR3 sequence: CASSLGGTGVYEQYF. As DNA, the CDR3 is TGTGCCAGCAGCTTGGGGGGGACAGGGGTGTACGAGCAGTACTTC.

About this clone itself: This sample also contains other DNA sequences that code for the same CDR3. The chain links TRBV6-5 to TRBJ1-1; D gene ambiguous. V lost 6 bases, J lost 1 base, and 9 bases lay in between. The CDR3 spans 13 residues. Germline-derived CDR1 and CDR2 are MNHEY and SVGAGI. The CDR3 here is CASSYSKNTEAFF. The DNA for the CDR3 is TGTGCCAGCAGCTATTCCAAGAACACTGAAGCTTTCTTT.

This clone appeared a few times. This rearrangement joins TRBV7-9 to TRBJ2-7; 9 bases match TRBD1. Germline loops: CDR1 SEHNR, CDR2 FQNEAQ (reference sequence). The junction had 6 bases not matched to a gene; V was cut back by 5 bases and J by 4 bases. The CDR3 totals 14 residues. The CDR3 sequence is CASSGRDRAYEQYF. CDR3 DNA: TGTGCCAGCAGCGGGCGGGACAGGGCTTACGAGCAGTACTTC.

The sample holds a few counts of this clone. Other DNA sequences in the sample encode the same CDR3. This chain links TRBV28 with TRBJ2-5, with TRBD1 identical over 9 bases. Trimming removed 4 bases from V and 3 bases from J; junction bases left unmatched: 12. This CDR3 spans 17 amino acids. Germline V CDR1 and CDR2: MDHEN, SYDVKM. CDR3 nucleotides: TGTGCCAGCAGTTCTCAGATAGGACAGGGGAGGGAAGAGACCCAGTACTTC. Encoded protein: CASSSQIGQGREETQYF.

This clone was detected only a few times. The chain couples TRBV2 to TRBJ1-5; 8 bases fit TRBD1. J gave up 7 bases and V 6 bases, and 5 bases lay outside the gene matches. Germline V gene sequence: CDR1 SNHLY, CDR2 FYNNEI. The CDR3 is made up of 13 amino acids. The CDR3: CASRGQGVQPQHF. The CDR3 DNA is TGTGCCAGCAGAGGACAGGGCGTCCAGCCCCAGCATTTT.

The chain links TRBV30 to TRBJ2-5; 9 nucleotides align to TRBD2. Germline-derived CDR1 and CDR2 are GTSNPN and SVGIG (reference sequence). The V and J ends lost 0 bases and 4 bases, in that order; junction bases with no gene match: 18. This CDR3 contains 19 residues. The CDR3 region is CAWSVLGGRAFRGRETQYF. The CDR3 bases are TGTGCCTGGAGTGTACTGGGCGGGAGGGCCTTCCGCGGACGAGAGACCCAGTACTTC. Variable domain in full (rest from reference TRBV30 and TRBJ2-5): SQTIHQWPATLVQPVGSPLSLECTVEGTSNPNLYWYRQAAGRGLQLLFYSVGIGQISSEVPQNLSASRPQDRQFILSSKKLLLSDSGFYLCAWSVLGGRAFRGRETQYFGPGTRLLVL.

The chain recombines TRBV27 with TRBJ1-2, with 7 bases aligning to TRBD1. J was trimmed by 2 bases and V by 4 bases; bases with no gene match: 10. CDR3 length: 16 residues. Germline V lookup: CDR1 MNHEY, CDR2 SMNVEV (reference sequence). CDR3 residues: CASSYGSGQLNYGYTF. The CDR3 region has the DNA TGTGCCAGCAGTTATGGGTCGGGACAGTTAAACTATGGCTACACCTTC.

This clone was observed a handful of times. The V and J genes are TRBV10-1 and TRBJ2-7, with TRBD1 identical over 8 bases. V was clipped by 2 bases and J by 3 bases; unmatched bases: 9. CDR3 length: 16 amino acids. The germline V gene has CDR1 WNHNN and CDR2 SYGVQD (reference sequence). The CDR3 loop is CASSEGVPGQVYEQYF. The CDR3 bases are TGCGCCAGCAGTGAGGGAGTCCCGGGACAGGTCTACGAGCAGTACTTC.

J is TRBJ2-1 and V is TRBV5-4; 9 bases align to TRBD1. V dropped 3 bases and J dropped 9; count of bases not matched to a gene: 7. This CDR3 has 14 amino acids. Germline CDR1 and CDR2: SGHNT and YYREEE (reference sequence). This CDR3 is CASSSGQGAGEQFF. DNA for the CDR3: TGTGCCAGCAGCTCGGGACAGGGAGCGGGTGAGCAGTTCTTC.

This chain connects TRBV29-1 to TRBJ2-1; possible D gene TRBD2, 6 bases. CDR1 is SQVTM, CDR2 ANQGSEA, per germline. CDR3 length equals 12 residues. Trimming took off 4 bases at V and 9 bases at J, with 13 bases between the two ends. The CDR3 here is CSVAGATGEQFF. CDR3 nucleotide sequence: TGCAGCGTTGCGGGAGCGACGGGTGAGCAGTTCTTC.

As for this clone: At one boundary the junction diverges from the germline segment, which might be a read error. V usage is TRBV7-7 and J usage is TRBJ2-2; possible D gene TRBD1, 6 bases. This CDR3 is 13 amino acids long. Germline V CDR1 and CDR2: SSHAT, FNYEAQ (reference sequence). The CDR3 DNA reads as TGTGCTAGCAGCCAGGGGAATGTCGGGGAGCTGTTTTTT. As protein: CASSQGNVGELFF.

The rearrangement uses TRBV5-4 and TRBJ1-4; 10 positions agree with TRBD1. The ends lost 3 bases at V and 7 bases at J; junction bases unmatched: 6. Looked up from germline, CDR1 is SGHNT and CDR2 is YYREEE (reference sequence). The CDR3 extends over 15 amino acids. The DNA of the CDR3 is TGTGCCAGCAGCTATTCCGGGACAGGGGCTGAAAAACTGTTTTTT. Translated: CASSYSGTGAEKLFF. Drawing the rest from reference TRBV5-4 and TRBJ1-4, the complete variable domain is ETGVTQSPTHLIKTRGQQVTLRCSSQSGHNTVSWYQQALGQGPQFIFQYYREEENGRGNFPPRFSGLQFPNYSSELNVNALELDDSALYLCASSYSGTGAEKLFFGSGTQLSVL.

The chain uses TRBV9 and TRBJ2-1, with a possible D match to TRBD2 (5 bases). V lost 0 bases, J lost 4 bases, and 8 bases lay in between. Per germline, CDR1 SGDLS and CDR2 YYNGEE. The CDR3 sequence is 14 residues long. The CDR3 loop is CASSVGGMYNEQFF. CDR3 nucleotides: TGTGCCAGCAGCGTAGGAGGGATGTACAATGAGCAGTTCTTC.

The J gene is TRBJ1-1, the V gene TRBV28, with TRBD1 matching over 8 bases. The CDR3 consists of 15 residues. CDR1 and CDR2 (germline): MDHEN, SYDVKM. Losses at the gene ends were 6 bases for V and 0 bases for J; bases not matched to a gene: 6. CDR3 sequence: CASRNDRGLNTEAFF. The CDR3 nucleotides are TGTGCCAGCAGAAATGACAGGGGTCTGAACACTGAAGCTTTCTTT. The complete variable domain, with remaining parts taken from reference TRBV28 and TRBJ1-1, reads DVKVTQSSRYLVKRTGEKVFLECVQDMDHENMFWYRQDPGLGLRLIYFSYDVKMKEKGDIPEGYSVSREKKERFSLILESASTNQTSMYLCASRNDRGLNTEAFFGQGTRLTVV.

CDR3 in amino acids: CASSPSTGREAFF. The CDR3 bases are TGTGCCAGCTCACCCTCGACAGGACGCGAAGCTTTCTTT. The genes are TRBV18 and TRBJ1-1, with D possibly matching TRBD1 (6 bases). This CDR3 comprises 13 residues. Trimming shortened V by 3 bases and J by 8 bases, and 13 bases separated the two germline ends. In germline, CDR1 is KGHSH, CDR2 LQKENI. The whole variable domain, remainder taken from reference TRBV18 and TRBJ1-1, is NAGVMQNPRHLVRRRGQEARLRCSPMKGHSHVYWYRQLPEEGLKFMVYLQKENIIDESGMPKERFSAEFPKEGPSILRIQQVVRGDSAAYFCASSPSTGREAFFGQGTRLTVV.

This clone appeared a few times. V and J are TRBV7-6 and TRBJ1-2; no clear D. The CDR3 is 16 residues long. The V gene lost 0 bases and the J gene lost 1 base, with 12 bases spanning the gap. Germline CDR1 and CDR2: SGHVS and FNYEAQ. In DNA, the CDR3 is TGTGCCAGCAGCTTAGCGCCGCGGGGATATAACTATGGCTACACCTTC. It translates to CASSLAPRGYNYGYTF.

The chain is built from TRBV2 and TRBJ1-6; possible D gene TRBD1, 5 bases. The V and J ends lost 2 bases and 6 bases respectively, with 11 bases between them. There are 15 residues in the CDR3. Germline CDR1 reads SNHLY; CDR2 reads FYNNEI. The CDR3 DNA reads TGTGCCAGCAGTGAATCCCGACAGACTAATTCACCCCTCCACTTT. This codes for CASSESRQTNSPLHF.

The V call is TRBV14, the J call TRBJ2-7, with D possibly TRBD2 on 5 matching bases. The CDR3 covers 13 residues. Germline-derived CDR1 and CDR2 are SGHDN and FVKESK. The V end was cut by 6 bases, the J end by 4 bases, with 13 bases between. CDR3 amino acids: CASSTLGGYEQYF. As DNA, the CDR3 is TGTGCCAGCAGTACGCTCGGAGGTTACGAGCAGTACTTC. The variable domain in full, with the rest retrieved from reference TRBV14 and TRBJ2-7, is EAGVTQFPSHSVIEKGQTVTLRCDPISGHDNLYWYRRVMGKEIKFLLHFVKESKQDESGMPNNRFLAERTGGTYSTLKVQPAELEDSGVYFCASSTLGGYEQYFGPGTRLTVT.

The chain recombines TRBV7-9 with TRBJ2-2; TRBD1 matches at 7 bases. Germline CDR1 is SEHNR and CDR2 is FQNEAQ (reference sequence). The CDR3 has 14 amino acids. J gave up 7 bases and V 6 bases, and 8 bases lay outside the gene matches. The CDR3 bases are TGTGCCAGCAGTCGCGACAGGGTGGTCGGGGAGCTGTTTTTT. Protein: CASSRDRVVGELFF.

This clone was recorded only once. This chain uses TRBV5-6 with TRBJ1-1; D gene uncertain. The germline CDR1 and CDR2 sequences are SGHDT and YYEEEE. This CDR3 has 14 amino acids. The ends were cut back, 1 base at V and 1 base at J, with 8 bases in the middle. The CDR3 here is CASSLITANTEAFF. CDR3 in DNA: TGTGCCAGCAGCTTGATCACAGCGAACACTGAAGCTTTCTTT.

The V gene is TRBV11-2, the J gene TRBJ2-3, with D possibly TRBD2 on 6 matching bases. The germline V gene encodes CDR1 SGHAT and CDR2 FQNNGV. The CDR3 has 16 amino acids. V lost 1 base to trimming and J lost 1 base, with 12 bases between them. The CDR3 coding sequence is TGTGCCAGCAGCTTAGGGAGGGGTTTGGGCACAGATACGCAGTATTTT. This gives the protein CASSLGRGLGTDTQYF.